The entry below gives a single TCR beta chain sequence along with its context. The antigen is not known. Generated by immunoSEQ multiplex PCR, the TCRdb table keeps only in-frame clones and is missing some. This table holds more than 9,500 clones, over 85% found once. Sorted subsets were CFSE-labeled and cultured approximately 5 days with allogeneic dendritic cells. FACS sorted CD4+ or CD8+ T cells into CD45RA+ naive and CD45RO+ memory. The data derive from a study of regulatory dendritic cells for organ transplantation. Across the study: Regulatory dendritic cells came from monocytes given vitamin D3 and IL-10.

Findings and caveats of the study: Resting memory CD8+ T cells held the most alloreactive clonotypes. Memory T cells were less diverse than naive, with memory CD8+ most oligoclonal.

This CDR3 has 14 residues. V lost 11 bases, J lost 4 bases, and 11 bases stayed unmatched. The germline V gene has CDR1 MNHEY and CDR2 SMNVEV (reference sequence). This clonotype originated in a human donor in good health. Sequenced material: naive CD8+ T cells from blood cultured with regulatory dendritic cells. Subset here: CD45RA+ naive T cells. V usage is TRBV27 and J usage is TRBJ2-5; 9 bases line up with TRBD2. In nucleotides, the CDR3 is TGTGCCGCTGCTAATAGCGGGGGCCGAGAGACCCAGTACTTC. Its protein is CAAANSGGRETQYF.